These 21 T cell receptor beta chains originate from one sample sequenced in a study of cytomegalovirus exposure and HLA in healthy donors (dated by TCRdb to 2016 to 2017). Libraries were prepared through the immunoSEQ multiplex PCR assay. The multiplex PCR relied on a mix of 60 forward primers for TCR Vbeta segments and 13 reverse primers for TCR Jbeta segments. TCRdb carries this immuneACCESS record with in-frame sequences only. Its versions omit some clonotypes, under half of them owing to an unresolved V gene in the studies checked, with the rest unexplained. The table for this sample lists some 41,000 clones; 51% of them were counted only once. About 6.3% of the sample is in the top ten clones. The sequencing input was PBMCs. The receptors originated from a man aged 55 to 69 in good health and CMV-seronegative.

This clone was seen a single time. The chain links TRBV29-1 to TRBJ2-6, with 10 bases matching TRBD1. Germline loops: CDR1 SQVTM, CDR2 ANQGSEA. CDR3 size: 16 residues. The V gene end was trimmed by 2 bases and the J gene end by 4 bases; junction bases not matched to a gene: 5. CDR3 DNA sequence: TGCAGCGTTGAATGGGGACAGGGGTCCGGGGCCAACGTCCTGACTTTC. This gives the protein CSVEWGQGSGANVLTF.

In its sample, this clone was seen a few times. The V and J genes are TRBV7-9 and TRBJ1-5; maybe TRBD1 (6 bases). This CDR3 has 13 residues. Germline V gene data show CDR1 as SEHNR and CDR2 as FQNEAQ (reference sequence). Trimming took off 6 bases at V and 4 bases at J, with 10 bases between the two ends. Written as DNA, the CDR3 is TGTGCCAGCAGTGCCACAGGGAATCAGCCCCAGCATTTT. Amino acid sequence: CASSATGNQPQHF.

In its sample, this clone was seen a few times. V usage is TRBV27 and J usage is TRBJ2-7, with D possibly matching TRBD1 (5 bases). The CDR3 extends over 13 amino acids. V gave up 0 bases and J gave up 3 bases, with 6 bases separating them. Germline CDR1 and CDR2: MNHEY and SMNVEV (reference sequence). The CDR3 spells CASSLSRDYEQYF. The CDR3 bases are TGTGCCAGCAGTTTATCCAGGGACTACGAGCAGTACTTC.

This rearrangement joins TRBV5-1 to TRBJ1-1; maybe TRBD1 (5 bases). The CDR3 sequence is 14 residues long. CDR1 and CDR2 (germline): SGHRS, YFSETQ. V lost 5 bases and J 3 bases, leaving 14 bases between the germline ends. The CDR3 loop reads CASSSPPGDTEAFF. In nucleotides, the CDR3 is TGCGCCAGCAGTTCCCCACCGGGGGACACTGAAGCTTTCTTT.

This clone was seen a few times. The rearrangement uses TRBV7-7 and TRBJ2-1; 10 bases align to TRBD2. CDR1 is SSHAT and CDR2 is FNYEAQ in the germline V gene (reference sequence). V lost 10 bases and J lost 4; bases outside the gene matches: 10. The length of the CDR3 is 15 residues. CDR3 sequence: CATSEREGPYNEQFF. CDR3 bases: TGTGCCACCTCCGAGCGGGAGGGCCCGTACAATGAGCAGTTCTTC.

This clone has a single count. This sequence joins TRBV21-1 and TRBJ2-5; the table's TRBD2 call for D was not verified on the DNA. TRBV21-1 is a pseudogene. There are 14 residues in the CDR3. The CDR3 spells CAREEVRVLETQYF. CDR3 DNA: TGTGCCAGGGAAGAAGTCCGGGTATTAGAGACCCAGTACTTC.

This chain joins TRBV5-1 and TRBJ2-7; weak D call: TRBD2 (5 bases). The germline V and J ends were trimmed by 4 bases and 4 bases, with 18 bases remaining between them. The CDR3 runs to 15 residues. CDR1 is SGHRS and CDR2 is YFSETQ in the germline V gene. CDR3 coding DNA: TGCGCCAGCAGCGTATCGGGGTCGAGTAGTTACGAGCAGTACTTC. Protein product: CASSVSGSSSYEQYF.

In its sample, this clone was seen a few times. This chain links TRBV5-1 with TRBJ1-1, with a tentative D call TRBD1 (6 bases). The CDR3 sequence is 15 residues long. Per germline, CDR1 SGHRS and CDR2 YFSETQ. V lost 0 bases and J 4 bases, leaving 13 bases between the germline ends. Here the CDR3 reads CASSLGGGRTTEAFF. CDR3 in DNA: TGCGCCAGCAGCTTGGGCGGGGGCCGAACCACTGAAGCTTTCTTT.

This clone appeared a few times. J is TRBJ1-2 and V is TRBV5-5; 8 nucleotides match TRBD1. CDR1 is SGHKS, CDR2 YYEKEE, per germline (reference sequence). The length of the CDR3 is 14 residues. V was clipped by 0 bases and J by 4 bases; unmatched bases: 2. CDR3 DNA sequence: TGTGCCAGCAGCTTGGAGACAGGGGCCTATGGCTACACCTTC. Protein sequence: CASSLETGAYGYTF.

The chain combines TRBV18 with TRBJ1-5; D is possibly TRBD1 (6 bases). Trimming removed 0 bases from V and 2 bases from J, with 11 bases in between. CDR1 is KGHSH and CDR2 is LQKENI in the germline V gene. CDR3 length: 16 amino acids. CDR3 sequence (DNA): TGTGCCAGCTCACCACCAGGCAGGGGAGGCAATCAGCCCCAGCATTTT. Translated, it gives CASSPPGRGGNQPQHF.

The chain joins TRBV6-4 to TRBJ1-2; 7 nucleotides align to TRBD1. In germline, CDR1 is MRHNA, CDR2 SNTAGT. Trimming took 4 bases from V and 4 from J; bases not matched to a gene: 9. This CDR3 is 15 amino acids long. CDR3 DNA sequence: TGTGCCAGCAGTGCCCGACAGGGAAATCGCTATGGCTACACCTTC. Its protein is CASSARQGNRYGYTF.

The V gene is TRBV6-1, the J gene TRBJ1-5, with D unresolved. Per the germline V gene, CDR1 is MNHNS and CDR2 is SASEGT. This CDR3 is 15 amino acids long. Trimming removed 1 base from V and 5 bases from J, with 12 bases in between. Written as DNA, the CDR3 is TGTGCCAGCAGTGAAGGGGCAGGAACCCATCAGCCCCAGCATTTT. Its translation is CASSEGAGTHQPQHF.

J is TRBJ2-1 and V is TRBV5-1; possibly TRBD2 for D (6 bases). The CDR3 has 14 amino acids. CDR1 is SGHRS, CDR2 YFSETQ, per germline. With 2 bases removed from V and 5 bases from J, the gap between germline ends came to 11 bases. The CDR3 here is CASSFIAENNEQFF. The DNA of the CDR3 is TGCGCCAGCAGCTTTATAGCGGAGAACAATGAGCAGTTCTTC.

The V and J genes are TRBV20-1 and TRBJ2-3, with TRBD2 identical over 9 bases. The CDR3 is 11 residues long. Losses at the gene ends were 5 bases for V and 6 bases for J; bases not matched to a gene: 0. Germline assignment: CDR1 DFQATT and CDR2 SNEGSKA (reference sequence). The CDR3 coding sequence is TGCAGTGCTGGACTAGCGGATACGCAGTATTTT. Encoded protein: CSAGLADTQYF.

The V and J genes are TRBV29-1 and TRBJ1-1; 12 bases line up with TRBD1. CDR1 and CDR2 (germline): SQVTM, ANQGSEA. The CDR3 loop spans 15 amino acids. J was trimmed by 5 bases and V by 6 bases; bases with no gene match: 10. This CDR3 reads CSVEGTGGSRTEAFF. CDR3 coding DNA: TGCAGCGTCGAGGGGACAGGGGGCTCGAGGACTGAAGCTTTCTTT.

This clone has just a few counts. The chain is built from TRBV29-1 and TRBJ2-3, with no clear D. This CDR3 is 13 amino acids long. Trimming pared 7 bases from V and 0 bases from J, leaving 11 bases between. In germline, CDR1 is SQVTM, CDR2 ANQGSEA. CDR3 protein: CSGDSSSTDTQYF. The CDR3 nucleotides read TGCAGCGGTGACTCGTCTAGCACAGATACGCAGTATTTT.

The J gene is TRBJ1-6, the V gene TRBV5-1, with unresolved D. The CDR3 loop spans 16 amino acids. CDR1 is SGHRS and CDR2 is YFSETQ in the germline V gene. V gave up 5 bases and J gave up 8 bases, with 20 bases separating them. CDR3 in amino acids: CASRELEAGNDSPLHF. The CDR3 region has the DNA TGCGCCAGCAGGGAATTGGAGGCTGGGAACGATTCACCCCTCCACTTT.

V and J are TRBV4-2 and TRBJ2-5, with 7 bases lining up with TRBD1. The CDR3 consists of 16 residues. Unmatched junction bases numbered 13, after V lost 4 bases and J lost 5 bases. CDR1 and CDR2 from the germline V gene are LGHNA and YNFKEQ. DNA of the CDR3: TGTGCCAGCAGCCGAGGCGGGTTTTCGGGACAGGAGACCCAGTACTTC. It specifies CASSRGGFSGQETQYF.

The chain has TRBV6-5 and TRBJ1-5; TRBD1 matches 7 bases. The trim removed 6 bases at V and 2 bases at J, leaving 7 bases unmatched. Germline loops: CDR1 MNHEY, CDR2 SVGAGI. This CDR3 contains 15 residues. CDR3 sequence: CASRQGHEGNQPQHF. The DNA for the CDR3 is TGTGCCAGCAGACAGGGGCACGAGGGCAATCAGCCCCAGCATTTT.

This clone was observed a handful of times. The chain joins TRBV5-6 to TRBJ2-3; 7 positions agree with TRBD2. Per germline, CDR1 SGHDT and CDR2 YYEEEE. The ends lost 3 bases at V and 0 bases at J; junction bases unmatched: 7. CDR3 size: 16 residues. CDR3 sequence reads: CASSWSGIRSTDTQYF. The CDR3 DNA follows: TGTGCCAGCAGCTGGAGCGGGATCCGGAGCACAGATACGCAGTATTTT.

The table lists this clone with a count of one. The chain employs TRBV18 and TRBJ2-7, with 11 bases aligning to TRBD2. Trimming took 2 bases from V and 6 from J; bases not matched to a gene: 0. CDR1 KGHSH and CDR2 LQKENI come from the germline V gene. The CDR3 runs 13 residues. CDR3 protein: CASSPGLAGEQYF. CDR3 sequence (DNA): TGTGCCAGCTCACCAGGACTAGCGGGCGAGCAGTACTTC.